This passage covers 4 T cell receptor beta chains from one sample sequenced in a study of T-cell memory formation after mild COVID-19. TCRdb re-called the 5' RACE reads through MiXCR, storing one row per CDR3 protein. Of 550,000 to 600,000 distinct CDR3 sequences in the sample, roughly 17% were seen once. Material for sequencing was PBMCs or a T cell subset sorted from them (not recorded which). These receptors were taken from an adult woman who had mild COVID-19 (a few samples of this study predate the infection). Cell type and time point are not known.

This clonotype was seen repeatedly, ten times or more. The genes are TRBV5-1 and TRBJ1-2, with TRBD1 matching 8 bases. Trimming at V came to 4 bases and at J to 4 bases, leaving 12 bases not matched to a gene. CDR1 and CDR2 from the germline V gene are SGHRS and YFSETQ. The CDR3 runs 16 residues. CDR3 loop: CASSRGQGPRVYGYTF. CDR3 bases: TGCGCCAGCAGCCGCGGACAGGGCCCGAGGGTCTATGGCTACACCTTC.

CDR3 sequence (DNA): TGTGCCAGCACCCCAGGGGGACAACCCTTCTCTGGGGCCAACGTCCTGACTTTC. Amino acids: CASTPGGQPFSGANVLTF. The V and J genes are TRBV5-6 and TRBJ2-6; TRBD1 matches at 7 bases. The CDR3 extends over 18 amino acids. Germline V gene sequence: CDR1 SGHDT, CDR2 YYEEEE. V gave up 6 bases and J gave up 0 bases; unmatched junction bases: 12.

The chain joins TRBV6-5 to TRBJ2-5; TRBD1 matches at 10 bases. The V gene's germline CDR1 is MNHEY and CDR2 SVGAGI. Losses at the gene ends were 0 bases for V and 6 bases for J; bases not matched to a gene: 4. The CDR3 totals 15 residues. CDR3 coding DNA: TGTGCCAGCAGTTACTCGACAGGGGGCGGGAAGACCCAGTACTTC. Translated, it gives CASSYSTGGGKTQYF.

This clonotype has more than one count but fewer than ten. This chain links TRBV9 with TRBJ1-4; TRBD1 is a possible D gene (6 bases). The CDR3 runs 16 residues. V shed 4 bases and J shed 1 base, with 14 bases lying between them. CDR1 SGDLS and CDR2 YYNGEE come from the germline V gene. CDR3 nucleotides: TGTGCCAGCAGCCCCAGACAGGCCCAAACTAATGAAAAACTGTTTTTT. This translates into CASSPRQAQTNEKLFF.